A single sample gave rise to the 3 T cell receptor beta chains below, sequenced in a study of CD8+ T cells in alopecia areata. Extraction of RNA preceded its reverse transcription into cDNA, which served as the sequencing template. Clones were sequenced by immunoSEQ multiplex PCR, and TCRdb holds only the in-frame ones, with some missing. In the table there are 110,000 or so clones, approximately 50% of which are singletons. The sample taken for sequencing was NKG2D-low CD8+ T cells sorted from blood. These receptor sequences come from a human donor with alopecia areata.

CDR3 in DNA: TGTGCCAGCAGGAGACCGGGGACCTACGAGCAGTACTTC. Translation: CASRRPGTYEQYF. The rearrangement links TRBV2 to TRBJ2-7; a weak D match, TRBD2 (5 bases). The CDR3 loop spans 13 amino acids. Trimming pared 6 bases from V and 2 bases from J, leaving 11 bases between. Looked up from germline, CDR1 is SNHLY and CDR2 is FYNNEI.

The rearrangement uses TRBV27 and TRBJ2-5, with 12 bases lining up with TRBD1. V gave up 3 bases and J gave up 4 bases; unmatched junction bases: 6. The CDR3 is made up of 16 amino acids. Germline V gives CDR1 MNHEY, CDR2 SMNVEV (reference sequence). The CDR3 DNA reads as TGTGCCAGCAGTTTCTTGGGACAGGGGGCCCGAGAGACCCAGTACTTC. It specifies CASSFLGQGARETQYF.

The CDR3 here is CASSLRTDENYGYTF. The CDR3 DNA is TGTGCCAGCAGCTTACGGACAGACGAAAACTATGGCTACACCTTC. The rearrangement uses TRBV7-8 and TRBJ1-2; TRBD1 is a possible D gene (6 bases). There are 15 residues in the CDR3. Germline CDR1 reads SGHVS; CDR2 reads FQNEAQ. The ends were cut back, 2 bases at V and 2 bases at J, with 12 bases in the middle.